This entry lists 8 T cell receptor beta chains sequenced from one sample in a study of shared clonotypes between healthy human individuals. The table came from immunoSEQ multiplex PCR; TCRdb's copy has only in-frame clones and leaves some out. The sample contains about 460,000 clones, approximately 71% of which appear only once. Source material: PBMCs. The receptors were sampled from a woman in her thirties or forties in good health. Some clones in this sample may be carry-over from other donors' samples.

In this sample, this clone turned up once. In DNA, the CDR3 is TGTGCCAGTAGTTGGGGTACGGGCTCTGGAAACACCATATATTTT. Residues: CASSWGTGSGNTIYF. The chain carries TRBV19 and TRBJ1-3; no firm D call. Germline V gene sequence: CDR1 LNHDA, CDR2 SQIVND (reference sequence). The CDR3 totals 15 residues. V was cut by 5 bases and J by 0 bases, with 11 bases left in between.

This chain links TRBV19 with TRBJ2-3, with unresolved D. The CDR3 has 14 residues. CDR1 and CDR2 from the germline V gene are LNHDA and SQIVND (reference sequence). Trimming removed 5 bases from V and 2 bases from J, with 11 bases in between. CDR3 sequence (DNA): TGTGCCAGTAGTGAGCAGCTACACACAGATACGCAGTATTTT. Its translation: CASSEQLHTDTQYF.

This clone came up once. The chain couples TRBV7-3 to TRBJ2-6, with D uncertain. The V end lost 1 base, the J end lost 1 base, and 8 bases lay between the germline ends. This CDR3 spans 16 amino acids. Germline assignment: CDR1 SGHTA and CDR2 FQGTGA. In DNA, the CDR3 is TGTGCCAGCAGCTTAATGTGGAGTTCTGGGGCCAACGTCCTGACTTTC. It codes for CASSLMWSSGANVLTF.

CDR3 DNA: TGTGCCAGCTCACCCCGAAGGCTGGCGGAGACCCAGTACTTC. The encoded protein is CASSPRRLAETQYF. The V call is TRBV18, the J call TRBJ2-5; D is undetermined. Germline V lookup: CDR1 KGHSH, CDR2 LQKENI. The CDR3 is 14 residues long. The germline V and J ends were trimmed by 3 bases and 5 bases, with 13 bases remaining between them. The complete variable domain, with remaining parts taken from reference TRBV18 and TRBJ2-5, reads NAGVMQNPRHLVRRRGQEARLRCSPMKGHSHVYWYRQLPEEGLKFMVYLQKENIIDESGMPKERFSAEFPKEGPSILRIQQVVRGDSAAYFCASSPRRLAETQYFGPGTRLLVL.

The chain is built from TRBV7-8 and TRBJ2-7; the match to TRBD2 covers 7 bases. Trimming removed 5 bases from V and 2 bases from J; junction bases left unmatched: 12. The germline CDR1 and CDR2 sequences are SGHVS and FQNEAQ. The length of the CDR3 is 16 residues. DNA for the CDR3: TGTGCCAGCAGCCAAGGAGGGGCGGGAGCTGCCTACGAGCAGTACTTC. This codes for CASSQGGAGAAYEQYF.

There are many counts of this clone. This chain's CDR3 is CASSPTSGQRGEQYF. CDR3 sequence (DNA): TGTGCCAGCAGCCCGACTAGCGGGCAACGGGGCGAGCAGTACTTC. This chain links TRBV9 with TRBJ2-7, with 10 bases aligning to TRBD2. The CDR3 spans 15 residues. Germline loops: CDR1 SGDLS, CDR2 YYNGEE. V was pared by 4 bases and J by 6 bases, with 10 bases of the junction left unmatched.

The rearrangement joins TRBV5-4 to TRBJ2-5; the D is unclear. V lost 4 bases to trimming and J lost 3 bases, with 16 bases between them. Per germline, CDR1 SGHNT and CDR2 YYREEE (reference sequence). CDR3 length: 15 residues. CDR3 residues: CASSQGWHKKETQYF. CDR3 bases: TGTGCCAGCAGCCAAGGGTGGCATAAGAAAGAGACCCAGTACTTC.

The V call is TRBV2, the J call TRBJ2-7; 8 nucleotides line up with TRBD2. Germline V CDR1 and CDR2: SNHLY, FYNNEI. The CDR3 spans 14 residues. V lost 7 bases and J lost 2; bases outside the gene matches: 7. CDR3 region: CASIPGGTTYEQYF. In nucleotides, the CDR3 is TGTGCCAGCATACCGGGGGGGACAACCTACGAGCAGTACTTC. Using reference TRBV2 and TRBJ2-7 for the parts outside the CDR3, the full variable domain is EPEVTQTPSHQVTQMGQEVILRCVPISNHLYFYWYRQILGQKVEFLVSFYNNEISEKSEIFDDQFSVERPDGSNFTLKIRSTKLEDSAMYFCASIPGGTTYEQYFGPGTRLTVT.